This entry describes one T cell receptor beta chain. Trimming pared 2 bases from V and 7 bases from J, leaving 19 bases between. This CDR3 has 16 amino acids. From germline, CDR1 is SGHNT and CDR2 YYREEE (reference sequence). Each CDR3 protein gets one entry after TCRdb re-called the RT-PCR reads with MiXCR. Of 550,000 to 750,000 distinct CDR3 sequences detected, 14% appear once; the ten largest clones hold roughly 3.9%. V is TRBV5-4 and J is TRBJ2-1; a possible D gene is TRBD1 (6 bases). The origin of this receptor is a female donor in good health, serving as a healthy control. Sequenced: memory CD4+ T cells from blood. As DNA, the CDR3 is TGTGCCAGCAGCTTACCCGGGACCCAAGGGGGAAATGAGCAGTTCTTC. Protein product: CASSLPGTQGGNEQFF.